This T cell receptor beta chain was identified in a study of blood T cell repertoires in COVID-19. Study-wide background: Researchers got acute and convalescent COVID-19 samples from the United States, Italy and Spain. T cells, B-cell-depleted T cells, or PBMCs supplied cDNA or gDNA.

In the source study's methods: How many nucleated cells were present was estimated from reference gene primer amplification. TCRdb's copy holds only in-frame clones and misses some; the assay was immunoSEQ multiplex PCR. V and J calls and clone size follow that table, whereas D and trimming were derived from the DNA. The repertoire includes roughly 38,000 clones, around 85% of them detected once, and approximately 42% sits in the top ten. The V gene lost 5 bases and the J gene lost 5 bases, with 18 bases spanning the gap. The germline V gene encodes CDR1 MNHEY and CDR2 SMNVEV (reference sequence). The CDR3 is 15 amino acids.

V usage is TRBV27 and J usage is TRBJ1-1; tentative D call: TRBD1 (5 bases). This receptor was obtained from a man aged 40-50 years with active or convalescent COVID-19. The sample was peripheral blood. Here the CDR3 DNA reads TGTGCCAGCAGTCTTGGGAAGGGGCCGAGGACTGAAGCTTTCTTT. Amino acids: CASSLGKGPRTEAFF.